The 20 T cell receptor beta chains presented below share a single source sample, sequenced in a study of technical replicates of blood from a few donors. Using immunoSEQ multiplex PCR, the repertoire was profiled, and TCRdb retains in-frame clones only, with some absent. The sample lists under 85,000 clones; 97% were seen once. Sequencing used T cells isolated from PBMCs. The receptors shown here come from a human donor in good health.

CDR3 region: CASSIPGIGRREAFF. In DNA, the CDR3 is TGTGCCAGTAGTATTCCGGGGATCGGAAGGAGGGAAGCTTTCTTT. The chain couples TRBV19 to TRBJ1-1, with D uncertain. V lost 3 bases and J lost 8, with 19 bases in between. In germline, CDR1 is LNHDA, CDR2 SQIVND (reference sequence). CDR3 length: 15 residues.

The chain joins TRBV19 to TRBJ1-4, with 7 nucleotides matching TRBD1. CDR1 is LNHDA and CDR2 is SQIVND in the germline V gene (reference sequence). The CDR3 covers 15 residues. The junction had 9 bases not matched to a gene; V was cut back by 8 bases and J by 3 bases. DNA for the CDR3: TGTGCCAGTCGTTTAGCCGGGACAGCTAATGAAAAACTGTTTTTT. Translated: CASRLAGTANEKLFF.

This clone was counted once. This chain uses TRBV7-8 with TRBJ2-6; D may be TRBD1 (6 bases). Germline V gene lookup returns CDR1 SGHVS and CDR2 FQNEAQ. The CDR3 covers 17 residues. Trimming took 7 bases from V and 0 from J, leaving 16 bases between them. The CDR3 is CASTSWTVSSGANVLTF. Written as DNA, the CDR3 is TGTGCCAGCACCTCTTGGACAGTGAGCTCTGGGGCCAACGTCCTGACTTTC.

The chain joins TRBV7-6 to TRBJ1-3; D might be TRBD1 (5 bases). V shed 2 bases and J shed 2 bases, with 13 bases lying between them. The CDR3 is 16 residues long. Germline assignment: CDR1 SGHVS and CDR2 FNYEAQ. CDR3 DNA sequence: TGTGCCAGCAGCTTATTACTGACAGCTCCTGGAAACACCATATATTTT. This codes for CASSLLLTAPGNTIYF.

In its sample, this clone was seen once. The chain combines TRBV11-2 with TRBJ2-7, with 9 bases matching TRBD1. In germline, CDR1 is SGHAT, CDR2 FQNNGV. The CDR3 loop spans 15 amino acids. The trim removed 5 bases at V and 4 bases at J, leaving 9 bases unmatched. The CDR3 is CASSPNGQGPYEQYF. Written as DNA, the CDR3 is TGTGCCAGCAGCCCAAATGGACAGGGGCCTTACGAGCAGTACTTC.

The CDR3 nucleotides read TGTGCCACCAGCGGAGGGGGTTGGGGGACTAGTAGCACAGATACGCAGTATTTT. It specifies CATSGGGWGTSSTDTQYF. V and J are TRBV15 and TRBJ2-3, with 8 bases identical to TRBD2. The length of the CDR3 is 18 residues. The ends lost 5 bases at V and 0 bases at J; junction bases unmatched: 13. Per germline, CDR1 LNHNV and CDR2 YYDKDF (reference sequence).

The genes are TRBV4-1 and TRBJ1-1; D remains ambiguous. V dropped 4 bases and J dropped 1 base, with 16 bases sitting between them. The germline V gene has CDR1 MGHRA and CDR2 YSYEKL. The CDR3 runs to 16 residues. CDR3 DNA: TGCGCCAGCAGCCTCATGCGGACTGAGGGGAACACTGAAGCTTTCTTT. As protein: CASSLMRTEGNTEAFF.

The chain employs TRBV2 and TRBJ1-2, with D possibly matching TRBD1 (6 bases). Germline V gene lookup returns CDR1 SNHLY and CDR2 FYNNEI. Trimming pared 3 bases from V and 8 bases from J, leaving 13 bases between. The CDR3 contains 13 residues. The CDR3 DNA is TGTGCCAGCAGTGACGCGGGGGCAGGAGGCTACACCTTC. Residues: CASSDAGAGGYTF.

The genes are TRBV7-6 and TRBJ2-7; 14 bases are shared with TRBD2. CDR1 and CDR2 from the germline V gene are SGHVS and FNYEAQ. Trimming at V came to 1 base and at J to 4 bases, leaving 0 bases not matched to a gene. The CDR3 has 15 residues. This CDR3 reads CASSLGTSGRYEQYF. The CDR3 DNA follows: TGTGCCAGCAGCTTAGGGACTAGCGGGAGGTACGAGCAGTACTTC.

V and J are TRBV5-1 and TRBJ1-4; TRBD1 agrees at 7 bases. Germline CDR1 is SGHRS and CDR2 is YFSETQ. V shed 5 bases, J shed 3 bases, and the junction held 1 base outside the gene matches. CDR3 size: 13 residues. The DNA of the CDR3 is TGCGCCAGCAGGACAGGGTCTAATGAAAAACTGTTTTTT. Amino acid sequence: CASRTGSNEKLFF.

This rearrangement joins TRBV11-2 to TRBJ2-5, with 11 bases lining up with TRBD2. The CDR3 loop spans 14 amino acids. J was trimmed by 5 bases and V by 2 bases; bases with no gene match: 1. The germline V gene encodes CDR1 SGHAT and CDR2 FQNNGV. The CDR3 DNA sequence: TGTGCCAGCAGCTTACTAGCGGGAGGTGAGACCCAGTACTTC. Its translation is CASSLLAGGETQYF.

This chain's CDR3 is CASRPAGTIKETQYF. As DNA, the CDR3 is TGCGCCAGCAGACCAGCGGGGACCATAAAAGAGACCCAGTACTTC. The rearrangement uses TRBV5-1 and TRBJ2-5; 7 bases align to TRBD2. The CDR3 is 15 residues long. Trimming took 5 bases from V and 3 from J; bases not matched to a gene: 10. The germline CDR1 and CDR2 sequences are SGHRS and YFSETQ.

This rearrangement joins TRBV11-1 to TRBJ2-7; 8 bases match TRBD1. Germline V gene sequence: CDR1 SGHAT, CDR2 FQDESV (reference sequence). This CDR3 spans 14 amino acids. Losses at the gene ends were 4 bases for V and 6 bases for J; bases not matched to a gene: 8. DNA of the CDR3: TGTGCCAGCAGCTGGGGACAGGCCCCGGCCGAGCAGTACTTC. Translated: CASSWGQAPAEQYF.

CDR3 in amino acids: CASSSRTGTSYEQYF. The DNA for the CDR3 is TGTGCCAGCAGCTCCCGGACAGGGACCTCCTACGAGCAGTACTTC. The chain is built from TRBV7-9 and TRBJ2-7; TRBD1 matches at 8 bases. Trimming took 4 bases from V and 0 from J; bases not matched to a gene: 5. The germline V gene encodes CDR1 SEHNR and CDR2 FQNEAQ (reference sequence). The CDR3 has 15 amino acids. Drawing the rest from reference TRBV7-9 and TRBJ2-7, the complete variable domain is DTGVSQNPRHKITKRGQNVTFRCDPISEHNRLYWYRQTLGQGPEFLTYFQNEAQLEKSRLLSDRFSAERPKGSFSTLEIQRTEQGDSAMYLCASSSRTGTSYEQYFGPGTRLTVT.

V is TRBV15 and J is TRBJ2-7, with a weak D call TRBD1 (6 bases). The V gene lost 7 bases and the J gene lost 1 base, with 20 bases spanning the gap. The germline V gene has CDR1 LNHNV and CDR2 YYDKDF (reference sequence). This CDR3 has 16 amino acids. The CDR3 nucleotides read TGTGCCACCACCACGTGGAAGGACAGCGATTCCTACGAGCAGTACTTC. Translated, it gives CATTTWKDSDSYEQYF.

V usage is TRBV28 and J usage is TRBJ2-2; D call uncertain. Germline loops: CDR1 MDHEN, CDR2 SYDVKM. The CDR3 has 12 amino acids. V was cut by 5 bases and J by 7 bases, with 8 bases left in between. CDR3 bases: TGTGCCAGCAGTGAGGTGGGCGGGGAGCTGTTTTTT. It yields the protein CASSEVGGELFF. Full variable domain (rest looked up from reference TRBV28 and TRBJ2-2): DVKVTQSSRYLVKRTGEKVFLECVQDMDHENMFWYRQDPGLGLRLIYFSYDVKMKEKGDIPEGYSVSREKKERFSLILESASTNQTSMYLCASSEVGGELFFGEGSRLTVL.

CDR3 residues: CASMRSLALGVDEQYF. The CDR3 bases are TGTGCCAGCATGAGGTCACTAGCTCTTGGGGTGGACGAGCAGTACTTC. The chain uses TRBV2 and TRBJ2-7; a weak D match, TRBD2 (6 bases). V lost 7 bases, J lost 5 bases, and 24 bases lay in between. The germline CDR1 and CDR2 sequences are SNHLY and FYNNEI. The CDR3 has 16 residues.

This rearrangement joins TRBV4-1 to TRBJ1-5; possibly TRBD1 for D (5 bases). V lost 3 bases and J lost 0, with 9 bases in between. The germline V gene has CDR1 MGHRA and CDR2 YSYEKL. The CDR3 covers 15 residues. In DNA, the CDR3 is TGCGCCAGCAGCCATCCGGGGGGTAGCAATCAGCCCCAGCATTTT. This translates into CASSHPGGSNQPQHF.

V usage is TRBV18 and J usage is TRBJ1-5; TRBD1 matches 7 bases. Trimming at V came to 8 bases and at J to 4 bases, leaving 5 bases not matched to a gene. The CDR3 is 13 amino acids. Looked up from germline, CDR1 is KGHSH and CDR2 is LQKENI. CDR3 in amino acids: CASQGQANQPQHF. The CDR3 DNA reads as TGTGCCAGCCAAGGACAGGCAAATCAGCCCCAGCATTTT.

This clone was counted once. The chain has TRBV5-1 and TRBJ2-7; tentatively, D is TRBD2 (6 bases). The V gene lost 2 bases and the J gene lost 4 bases, with 16 bases spanning the gap. The germline gives CDR1 SGHRS, CDR2 YFSETQ. The CDR3 length is 15 residues. CDR3 sequence (DNA): TGCGCCAGCAGCTTATTCCCGGGAGAGGGTTACGAGCAGTACTTC. Protein sequence: CASSLFPGEGYEQYF.